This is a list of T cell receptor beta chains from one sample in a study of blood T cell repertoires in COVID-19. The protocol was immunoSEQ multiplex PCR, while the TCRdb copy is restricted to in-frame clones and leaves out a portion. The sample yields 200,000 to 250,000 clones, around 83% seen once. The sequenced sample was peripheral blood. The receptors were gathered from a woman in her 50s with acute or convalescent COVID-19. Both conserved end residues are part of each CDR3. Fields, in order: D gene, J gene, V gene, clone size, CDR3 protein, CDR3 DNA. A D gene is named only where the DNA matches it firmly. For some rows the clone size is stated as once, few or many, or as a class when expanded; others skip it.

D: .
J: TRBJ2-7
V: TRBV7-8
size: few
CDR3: CASSLWASSSSYEQYF
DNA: TGTGCCAGCAGCTTATGGGCTAGCTCCAGCTCCTACGAGCAGTACTTC

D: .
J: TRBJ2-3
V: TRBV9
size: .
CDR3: CASSVTTTDTQYF
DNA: TGTGCCAGCAGCGTGACTACCACAGATACGCAGTATTTT

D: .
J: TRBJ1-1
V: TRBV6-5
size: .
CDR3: CASRQESANTEAFF
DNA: TGTGCCAGCAGACAGGAATCAGCGAACACTGAAGCTTTCTTT

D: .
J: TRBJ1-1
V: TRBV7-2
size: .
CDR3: CASSSRRYSGVNTEAFF
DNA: TGTGCCAGCAGCTCACGTCGTTACTCAGGCGTGAACACTGAAGCTTTCTTT

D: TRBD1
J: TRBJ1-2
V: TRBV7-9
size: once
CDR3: CASTPGGGGLNGYTF
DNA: TGTGCCAGCACCCCTGGAGGGGGCGGGTTGAATGGCTACACCTTC

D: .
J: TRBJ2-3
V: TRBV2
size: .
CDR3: CASSVQRRGTDTQYF
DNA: TGTGCCAGCAGTGTGCAGCGGAGGGGCACAGATACGCAGTATTTT

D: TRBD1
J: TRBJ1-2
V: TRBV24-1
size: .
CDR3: CATSATGYYGYTF
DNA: TGTGCCACCAGCGCGACAGGGTACTATGGCTACACCTTC

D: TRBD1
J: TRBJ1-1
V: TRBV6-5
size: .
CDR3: CASRDRGRGNTEAFF
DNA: TGTGCCAGCAGGGACAGGGGGCGCGGGAACACTGAAGCTTTCTTT

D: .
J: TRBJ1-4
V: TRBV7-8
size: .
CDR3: CASSPQRLPRGQNEKLFF
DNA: TGTGCCAGCAGCCCACAAAGACTACCCAGGGGCCAAAATGAAAAACTGTTTTTT

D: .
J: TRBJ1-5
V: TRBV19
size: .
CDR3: CASSIGGRYQPQHF
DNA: TGTGCCAGTAGTATAGGCGGGAGGTACCAGCCCCAGCATTTT

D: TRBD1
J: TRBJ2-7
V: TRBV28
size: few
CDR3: CASSPEGGQGIHEQYF
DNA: TGTGCCAGCAGTCCTGAGGGGGGACAGGGGATCCACGAGCAGTACTTC

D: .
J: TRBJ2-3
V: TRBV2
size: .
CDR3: CASSTYSTDTQYF
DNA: TGTGCCAGCAGTACCTACTCAACAGATACGCAGTATTTT

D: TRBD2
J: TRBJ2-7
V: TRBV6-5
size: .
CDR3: CASSSWTSESYEQYF
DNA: TGTGCCAGCAGTTCTTGGACTAGCGAGTCGTACGAGCAGTACTTC

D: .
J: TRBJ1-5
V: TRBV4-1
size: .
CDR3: CASSQERSSNQPQHF
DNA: TGCGCCAGCAGCCAAGAGAGGTCCAGCAATCAGCCCCAGCATTTT

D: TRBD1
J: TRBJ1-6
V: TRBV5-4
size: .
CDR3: CASSTTGTGLTPLHF
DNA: TGTGCCAGCAGCACAACCGGGACAGGGTTGACACCCCTCCACTTT

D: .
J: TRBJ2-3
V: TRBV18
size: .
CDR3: CASSPTGRTDTQYF
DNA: TGTGCCAGCTCACCGACAGGCCGCACAGATACGCAGTATTTT

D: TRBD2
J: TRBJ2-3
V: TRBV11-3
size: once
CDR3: CASSLGTSGPDTQYF
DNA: TGTGCCAGCAGCTTAGGGACTAGCGGGCCAGATACGCAGTATTTT

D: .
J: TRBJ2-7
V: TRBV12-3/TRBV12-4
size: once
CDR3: CASSRGRSEQYF
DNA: TGTGCCAGCAGTCGGGGGAGGAGCGAGCAGTACTTC

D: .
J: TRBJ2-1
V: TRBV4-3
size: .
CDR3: CASSQDSFRARGMWNEQFF
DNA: TGCGCCAGCAGCCAAGATTCCTTTAGGGCCAGGGGAATGTGGAATGAGCAGTTCTTC

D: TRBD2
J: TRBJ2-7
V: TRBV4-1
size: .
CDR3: CASSQFSGRAYEQYF
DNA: TGCGCCAGCAGCCAATTTAGCGGGAGGGCCTACGAGCAGTACTTC